Listed below are T cell receptor beta chains from one sample, sequenced in a study of T cell changes during pregnancy in multiple sclerosis. Clones were sequenced by immunoSEQ multiplex PCR, and TCRdb holds only the in-frame ones, with some missing. The sample has about 60,000 clones; 80% to 95% are singletons. The sample consisted of peripheral blood, taken in the first trimester of pregnancy. These receptors were taken from a female donor with multiple sclerosis, enrolled in a pregnancy study. Each CDR3 is given with its conserved first and last residue.

TRBV28	15	TRBJ1-5	CASSFYGQSNQPQHF
TRBV11-3	11	TRBJ2-1	CASSSGLVKIF
TRBV2	16	TRBJ2-3	CASSEYGSGSRDTQYF
TRBV5-6	15	TRBJ2-1	CASSFPRVSYNEQFF
TRBV28	17	TRBJ2-3	CASSVGTSGRAVDTQYF
TRBV19	13	TRBJ1-5	CASSTGSNQPQHF
TRBV30	13	TRBJ2-1	CAYGTSGRNEQFF
TRBV2	12	TRBJ1-1	CASRYMNTEAFF
TRBV6-6	15	TRBJ1-2	CASSYPGQTHYGYTF
TRBV28	16	TRBJ1-6	CASSPSSDSYNSPLHF
TRBV4-2	12	TRBJ2-7	CASSRRGDEQYF
TRBV4-1	17	TRBJ2-7	CASSQDVASGRAGEQYF
TRBV11-2	14	TRBJ2-7	CASSLLAGAYEQYF
TRBV7-2	19	TRBJ2-1	CASSLEGDTLAGLYNEQFF
TRBV5-6	16	TRBJ2-3	CASSVSGRTSTDTQYF
TRBV2	14	TRBJ1-2	CASSEWDRADGYTF
TRBV6-5	15	TRBJ2-2	CASSSDRGLRGELFF
TRBV25-1	13	TRBJ1-5	CASSEAGRQPQHF
TRBV7-2	16	TRBJ2-7	CASSSPGHPTSYEQYF
TRBV18	16	TRBJ1-4	CASSQQVARGNEKLFF
TRBV18	14	TRBJ2-7	CASSPSGNNYEQYF
TRBV2	14	TRBJ1-5	CASKRDSQYQPQHF
TRBV7-2	15	TRBJ1-1	CASSQRDRGNTEAFF
TRBV4-1	14	TRBJ2-1	CASSQEGGYNEQFF
TRBV27	14	TRBJ2-5	CASSPQYPPETQYF
TRBV7-9	17	TRBJ2-1	CASSERRGGSLYNEQFF
TRBV5-8	18	TRBJ1-3	CASSLKVTLGWSGNTIYF
TRBV20-1	11	TRBJ1-2	CSASAGNGYTF
TRBV30	16	TRBJ2-5	CAWSVLAGGPGETQYF
TRBV12-5	15	TRBJ2-1	CASGTGTGGFNEQFF
TRBV6-1	12	TRBJ2-1	CASSPTGSEQFF
TRBV28	15	TRBJ2-7	CASSFPGNFPYEQYF
TRBV15	13	TRBJ2-3	CATRGPSTDTQYF
TRBV6-4	15	TRBJ2-3	CASSDSSGSADTQYF
TRBV6-5	13	TRBJ1-1	CASSYAGNTEAFF
TRBV10-3	17	TRBJ1-5	CAISESTLTGGNQPQHF
TRBV11-2	16	TRBJ2-3	CASSPRLAGDADTQYF
TRBV7-2	14	TRBJ2-5	CASSASGRVETQYF
TRBV5-4	13	TRBJ2-5	CASSFAPEETQYF
TRBV5-4	16	TRBJ2-2	CASSFRMGLDPGELFF
TRBV29-1	12	TRBJ2-3	CSVEKGGDTQYF
TRBV5-6	16	TRBJ1-4	CASSGTGAATNEKLFF
TRBV4-2	17	TRBJ1-3	CASSQEARGLPGNTIYF
TRBV2	16	TRBJ1-1	CASIPGGAGGDTEAFF
TRBV19	18	TRBJ2-5	CASSIDSGRGPLQETQYF
TRBV7-9	16	TRBJ2-3	CASSLDGGRSTDTQYF
TRBV7-9	15	TRBJ1-1	CASSPRQGGNTEAFF
TRBV11-3	14	TRBJ1-1	CASSLRTRGTEAFF
TRBV6-5	14	TRBJ2-5	CASSHEGAEETQYF
TRBV2	13	TRBJ2-5	CASSEGQGETQYF
TRBV28	15	TRBJ1-5	CASSPTGATNQPQHF
TRBV4-3	17	TRBJ2-3	CASSQVLAGGFADTQYF
TRBV5-1	14	TRBJ2-2	CASNRPGGAGELFF